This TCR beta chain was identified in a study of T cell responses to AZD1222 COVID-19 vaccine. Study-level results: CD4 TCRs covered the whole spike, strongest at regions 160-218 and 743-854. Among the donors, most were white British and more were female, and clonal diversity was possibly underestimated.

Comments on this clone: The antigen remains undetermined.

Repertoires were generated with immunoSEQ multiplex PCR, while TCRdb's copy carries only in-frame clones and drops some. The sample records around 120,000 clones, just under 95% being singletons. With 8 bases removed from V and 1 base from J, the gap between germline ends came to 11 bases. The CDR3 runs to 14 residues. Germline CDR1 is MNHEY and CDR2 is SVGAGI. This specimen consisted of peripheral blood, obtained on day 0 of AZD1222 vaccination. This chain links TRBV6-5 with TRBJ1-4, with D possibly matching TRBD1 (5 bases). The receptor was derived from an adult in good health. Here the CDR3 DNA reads TGTGCCAGCTGCAGGGACGGAACTAATGAAAAACTGTTTTTT. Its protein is CASCRDGTNEKLFF.